The source of this T cell receptor (beta chain) is a study of CD8 T cells in Susac syndrome. The germline V and J ends were trimmed by 2 bases and 1 base, with 16 bases remaining between them. Germline lookup yields CDR1 LNHNV and CDR2 YYDKDF (reference sequence). The CDR3 runs 17 residues. Sequencing of TCR beta was performed on blood CD8+ T cells and on blood CD4+ T cells. TEMRA cells were FACS-enriched, while CD8+ and CD4+ T cells were negatively isolated. Study results and caveats: Clonal expansion of Susac CD8+ cells peaked in TEMRA cells, and it also peaked in active patients.

Note on this clonotype: Its antigen is not known.

It was with random hexamers that 0.5 to 1 ug RNA was reverse transcribed. An immunoSEQ multiplex PCR amplified TCR beta CDR3 over 54 Vbeta and 13 Jbeta. From the immunoSEQ multiplex PCR reads, TCRdb called clonotypes with MiXCR, one entry per CDR3 protein. The sample records under 90,000 distinct CDR3 sequences, roughly 94% being singletons. Material for sequencing was CD8+ T cells from PBMCs. The chain recombines TRBV15 with TRBJ2-3, with D perhaps assigned TRBD1 or TRBD2 (6 bases each). The sequence was collected from a human donor with Susac syndrome. The CDR3 reads CATSRSGRGVGTDTQYF. The CDR3 DNA sequence: TGTGCCACCAGCAGATCGGGAAGGGGGGTCGGCACAGATACGCAGTATTTT.